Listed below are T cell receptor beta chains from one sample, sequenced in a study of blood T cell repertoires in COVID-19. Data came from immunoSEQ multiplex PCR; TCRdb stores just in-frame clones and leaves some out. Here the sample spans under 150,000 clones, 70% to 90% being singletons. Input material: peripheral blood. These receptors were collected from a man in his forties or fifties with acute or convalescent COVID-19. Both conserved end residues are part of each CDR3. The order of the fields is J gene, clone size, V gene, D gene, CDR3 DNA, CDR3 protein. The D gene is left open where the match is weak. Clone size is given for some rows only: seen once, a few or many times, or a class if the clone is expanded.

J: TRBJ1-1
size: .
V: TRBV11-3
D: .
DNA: TGTGCCAGCAGCTTGGGCAGGGGGAACACTGAAGCTTTCTTT
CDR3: CASSLGRGNTEAFF

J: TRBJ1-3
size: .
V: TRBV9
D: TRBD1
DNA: TGTGCCAGCAGCGTAGAGGGACAGTTCCACGGAAACACCATATATTTT
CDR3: CASSVEGQFHGNTIYF

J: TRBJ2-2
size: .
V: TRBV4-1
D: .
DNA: TGCGCCAGCAGCCAAGCGGTGGACACCGGGGAGCTGTTTTTT
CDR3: CASSQAVDTGELFF

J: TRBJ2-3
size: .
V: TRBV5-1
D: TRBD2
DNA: TGCGCCAGCAGCTCCTGGGGCGGGGGGCTCACAGATACGCAGTATTTT
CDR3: CASSSWGGGLTDTQYF

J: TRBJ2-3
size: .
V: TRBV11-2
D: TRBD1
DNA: TGTGCCAGCAGCCCCGTTGTGGGCCCCAGGGGGATAACAGATACGCAGTATTTT
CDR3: CASSPVVGPRGITDTQYF

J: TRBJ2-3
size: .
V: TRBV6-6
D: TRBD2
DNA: TGTGCCAGCAGCGATCTGACTAGCGGGGGGGTGGGATCGCAGTATTTT
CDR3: CASSDLTSGGVGSQYF

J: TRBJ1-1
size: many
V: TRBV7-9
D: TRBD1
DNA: TGTGCCAGCAGCTTAAGAAACTATTACAGGGGTGGCACTGAAGCTTTCTTT
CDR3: CASSLRNYYRGGTEAFF

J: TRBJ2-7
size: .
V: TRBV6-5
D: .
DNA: TGTGCCAGCAGGCCCGGGGCCTACGAGCAGTACTTC
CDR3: CASRPGAYEQYF

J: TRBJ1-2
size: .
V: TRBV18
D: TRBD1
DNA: TGTGCCAGCTCACCCGGGACAGGGGGCCGTTATGGCTACACCTTC
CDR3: CASSPGTGGRYGYTF

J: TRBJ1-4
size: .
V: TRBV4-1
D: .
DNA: TGCGCCAGCAGCCAAGTATTACAGGATGAAAAACTGTTTTTT
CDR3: CASSQVLQDEKLFF

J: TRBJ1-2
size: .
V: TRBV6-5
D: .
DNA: TGTGCCAGCAGCCCACAAAGTGGCTACACCTTC
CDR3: CASSPQSGYTF

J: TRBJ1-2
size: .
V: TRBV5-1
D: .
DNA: TGCGCCAGCAGCCTACCTTCGACAGGAGGCTACACCTTC
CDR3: CASSLPSTGGYTF

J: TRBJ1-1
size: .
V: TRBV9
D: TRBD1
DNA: TGTGCCAGCAGCGTCCCCACGGGACAGGGGGGAACTGAAGCTTTCTTT
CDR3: CASSVPTGQGGTEAFF

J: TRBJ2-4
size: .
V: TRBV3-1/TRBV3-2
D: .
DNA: TGTGCCAGCAGCCCATTAGGAGGAAAAGACATTCAGTACTTC
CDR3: CASSPLGGKDIQYF

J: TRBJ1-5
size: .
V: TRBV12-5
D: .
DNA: TGTGCTAGTGGTTTGGCGGAGACGAGCAATCAGCCCCAGCATTTT
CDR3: CASGLAETSNQPQHF

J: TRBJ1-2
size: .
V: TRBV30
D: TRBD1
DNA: TGTGCCTGGACATGGGAACAGGGGAACCATGGCTACACCTTC
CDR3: CAWTWEQGNHGYTF

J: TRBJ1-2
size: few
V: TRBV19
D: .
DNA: TGTGCCAGTAGTATTAAGGACAGCTCTTCCTATGGCTACACCTTC
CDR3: CASSIKDSSSYGYTF